This T cell receptor beta chain originates from a study of shared clonotypes between healthy human individuals. Study results and caveats: Sorted-subset sequencing was shown by rarefaction to be incomplete despite large depth.

Splitting of CD4+ cells produced CD45RA+ naive and CD45RA-negative memory subsets. This clone was seen only once. Its antigen is undetermined. Replicate sorted-subset PCRs were loaded with roughly 200 ng DNA, 29,000 or so T cell genomes. Here immunoSEQ multiplex PCR was the method, and the copy in TCRdb shows in-frame clones only, minus some. The sample has some 2,500,000 clones, approximately 93% seen once. Material: naive CD4+ T cells from PBMCs. Subset defined: CD45RA+ positively selected. The clonotype originates from a man younger than 30 in good health. Some clones in this sample may be carry-over from other donors' samples.

The CDR3 DNA follows: TGTGCCAGCAGCGTAGCGGCGGACAGACGCTATGGCTACACCTTC. Encoded protein: CASSVAADRRYGYTF. The V gene is TRBV9, the J gene TRBJ1-2; weak D call: TRBD1 (6 bases). The V end lost 0 bases, the J end lost 4 bases, and 13 bases lay between the germline ends. The germline gives CDR1 SGDLS, CDR2 YYNGEE. The CDR3 contains 15 residues.